A single sample gave rise to the 24 T cell receptor beta chains below, sequenced in a study of cytotoxic CD8 clonotypes in ibrutinib-treated CLL. Assay used: immunoSEQ multiplex PCR; TCRdb lists only in-frame clones, some missing. The repertoire holds around 40,000 clones, with over 55% as singletons. Sequenced here: PBMCs, sampled at disease progression, from a patient treated with ibrutinib. These TCRs come from a human donor with chronic lymphocytic leukemia.

In this sample, this clone turned up once. The V call is TRBV6-1, the J call TRBJ1-2, with 11 nucleotides matching TRBD1. The CDR3 spans 15 residues. CDR1 and CDR2 from the germline V gene are MNHNS and SASEGT. The V segment lost 6 bases and the J segment 7 bases; nucleotides outside the gene matches: 10. The CDR3 region is CASRRRTGGEGGYTF. As DNA, the CDR3 is TGTGCCAGCAGGAGACGGACAGGGGGCGAGGGTGGCTACACCTTC.

J is TRBJ2-3 and V is TRBV6-1, with 16 bases identical to TRBD2. This CDR3 has 19 residues. The V gene end was trimmed by 3 bases and the J gene end by 4 bases; junction bases not matched to a gene: 10. Germline CDR1 MNHNS, CDR2 SASEGT. CDR3 in amino acids: CASSETSGTSGGAADTQYF. CDR3 in DNA: TGTGCCAGCAGTGAGACCTCCGGGACTAGCGGGGGGGCCGCAGATACGCAGTATTTT.

The genes are TRBV12-5 and TRBJ1-1; D unresolved. With 10 bases removed from V and 1 base from J, the gap between germline ends came to 13 bases. The CDR3 spans 13 residues. The germline V gene encodes CDR1 LGHNT and CDR2 FRNRAP. This chain's CDR3 is CATGRLGNTEAFF. Written as DNA, the CDR3 is TGTGCTACGGGCCGTTTGGGGAACACTGAAGCTTTCTTT.

The chain recombines TRBV10-2 with TRBJ2-3, with TRBD2 matching over 8 bases. With 8 bases clipped from V and 1 base from J, the junction kept 5 bases outside the gene matches. Germline V gene data show CDR1 as WSHSY and CDR2 as SAAADI. The CDR3 contains 14 residues. CDR3 in DNA: TGCGCCAGCTCGGCGGGGGGCCGCACAGATACGCAGTATTTT. Its translation is CASSAGGRTDTQYF.

The rearrangement joins TRBV21-1 to TRBJ2-2; the table's D call of TRBD2 was not tested on the DNA. TRBV21-1 is described as a pseudogene. CDR3 length: 14 amino acids. The CDR3: CASSKSEGSGELFF. The CDR3 DNA reads TGTGCCAGCAGCAAATCCGAGGGTTCCGGGGAGCTGTTTTTT.

The chain employs TRBV6-1 and TRBJ2-5; D is possibly TRBD2 (6 bases). This CDR3 is built from 14 residues. V was pared by 5 bases and J by 5 bases, with 15 bases between. Germline CDR1 MNHNS, CDR2 SASEGT. CDR3: CASSPGGRRETQYF. CDR3 DNA sequence: TGTGCCAGCAGTCCCGGGGGTCGGAGGGAGACCCAGTACTTC.

V usage is TRBV6-1 and J usage is TRBJ1-4; 8 bases line up with TRBD1. The CDR3 is made up of 14 amino acids. J was trimmed by 4 bases and V by 6 bases; bases with no gene match: 4. Per the germline V gene, CDR1 is MNHNS and CDR2 is SASEGT. The CDR3 reads CASRLTGGNEKLFF. The CDR3 bases are TGTGCCAGCAGACTAACAGGGGGTAATGAAAAACTGTTTTTT.

This clone was detected only a few times. V gene TRBV27 combines with J gene TRBJ1-6; D gene unclear. The CDR3 runs to 14 residues. CDR1 MNHEY and CDR2 SMNVEV come from the germline V gene (reference sequence). The ends were cut back, 5 bases at V and 0 bases at J, with 5 bases in the middle. CDR3 loop: CASSGDSYNSPLHF. In nucleotides, the CDR3 is TGTGCCAGCAGTGGGGACTCCTATAATTCACCCCTCCACTTT.

This chain links TRBV5-1 with TRBJ2-7; D is perhaps TRBD2 (5 bases). This CDR3 contains 14 residues. Germline-derived CDR1 and CDR2 are SGHRS and YFSETQ. The V end lost 4 bases, the J end lost 3 bases, and 14 bases lay between the germline ends. CDR3 DNA: TGCGCCAGCAGCACAGCTGAGGGTGTCTACGAGCAGTACTTC. It is translated as CASSTAEGVYEQYF.

The chain links TRBV15 to TRBJ2-4; 7 bases agree with TRBD1. This CDR3 spans 16 amino acids. Germline V CDR1 and CDR2: LNHNV, YYDKDF (reference sequence). Trimming took 0 bases from V and 6 from J; bases not matched to a gene: 8. The CDR3 DNA reads as TGTGCCACCAGCAGAGAGGACAGGTTAACGGGAAACATTCAGTACTTC. Its protein product is CATSREDRLTGNIQYF. Full variable domain (rest looked up from reference TRBV15 and TRBJ2-4): DAMVIQNPRYQVTQFGKPVTLSCSQTLNHNVMYWYQQKSSQAPKLLFHYYDKDFNNEADTPDNFQSRRPNTSFCFLDIRSPGLGDTAMYLCATSREDRLTGNIQYFGAGTRLSVL.

This chain uses TRBV6-1 with TRBJ1-1, with unresolved D. CDR3 length: 14 amino acids. V shed 4 bases and J shed 1 base, with 10 bases lying between them. Germline CDR1 reads MNHNS; CDR2 reads SASEGT. The CDR3 DNA follows: TGTGCCAGCAGTGGGCAGGTCCCGAACACTGAAGCTTTCTTT. Amino acid sequence: CASSGQVPNTEAFF.

The chain has TRBV4-2 and TRBJ2-3, with 13 positions matching TRBD2. This CDR3 has 17 residues. The ends lost 4 bases at V and 3 bases at J; junction bases unmatched: 7. Germline assignment: CDR1 LGHNA and CDR2 YNFKEQ. As DNA, the CDR3 is TGTGCCAGCAGCCCCTGGACTAGCGGGGGAGGTACAGATACGCAGTATTTT. This gives the protein CASSPWTSGGGTDTQYF.

The CDR3 DNA follows: TGCAGCGTCCTGGACACCGAAAGCACTAATGAAAAACTGTTTTTT. Encoded protein: CSVLDTESTNEKLFF. This chain connects TRBV29-1 to TRBJ1-4, with D possibly being TRBD1 (5 bases). Germline CDR1 and CDR2: SQVTM and ANQGSEA. The CDR3 length is 15 residues. Trimming pared 6 bases from V and 2 bases from J, leaving 16 bases between.

The chain is built from TRBV9 and TRBJ1-1, with D perhaps matching TRBD1 (5 bases). The CDR3 is made up of 17 amino acids. In germline, CDR1 is SGDLS, CDR2 YYNGEE. Trimming stripped 0 bases from V and 3 bases from J, with 18 bases between. The DNA of the CDR3 is TGTGCCAGCAGCGTAGTACTGGGGGTTTTCGGGGACACTGAAGCTTTCTTT. Translating gives CASSVVLGVFGDTEAFF.

This sequence joins TRBV19 and TRBJ1-2; TRBD1 might be the D (6 bases). The CDR3 loop spans 14 amino acids. The V gene's germline CDR1 is LNHDA and CDR2 SQIVND (reference sequence). Trimming removed 7 bases at V and 2 bases at J, with 14 bases between. The CDR3 DNA reads as TGTGCCAGTACCCCAACAGGGTTCAACTATGGCTACACCTTC. This gives the protein CASTPTGFNYGYTF.

This clone appeared a few times. The V call is TRBV2, the J call TRBJ1-6; 11 bases map to TRBD1. The CDR3 consists of 15 residues. The junction had 4 bases not matched to a gene; V was cut back by 5 bases and J by 7 bases. The germline V gene has CDR1 SNHLY and CDR2 FYNNEI. The CDR3 nucleotides read TGTGCCAGCAGTCTTAGGGACAGGGGGAATTCACCCCTCCACTTT. This sequence encodes CASSLRDRGNSPLHF.

The CDR3 region is CASSYLGVRNEQFF. The CDR3 region has the DNA TGTGCCAGCAGTTACCTCGGGGTGAGGAATGAGCAGTTCTTC. This sequence joins TRBV6-5 and TRBJ2-1; D is perhaps TRBD2 (5 bases). The germline gives CDR1 MNHEY, CDR2 SVGAGI. This CDR3 contains 14 residues. V lost 2 bases and J lost 7, with 12 bases in between.

The chain links TRBV9 to TRBJ1-1, with D tentatively TRBD1 (5 bases). From germline, CDR1 is SGDLS and CDR2 YYNGEE. This CDR3 is built from 14 residues. Between the trimmed V and J ends, which lost 0 bases and 1 base, there was a span of 7 bases. In DNA, the CDR3 is TGTGCCAGCAGCGTAGGCAGGGAGAACACTGAAGCTTTCTTT. Encoded protein: CASSVGRENTEAFF.

The V and J genes are TRBV11-3 and TRBJ2-3, with 9 nucleotides matching TRBD2. J was trimmed by 3 bases and V by 1 base; bases with no gene match: 2. Germline lookup yields CDR1 SGHNT and CDR2 YENEEA. The CDR3 sequence is 15 residues long. The CDR3 DNA reads TGTGCCAGCAGCTTAGCTAGCGGGGCAACAGATACGCAGTATTTT. Its protein product is CASSLASGATDTQYF.

This chain joins TRBV5-1 and TRBJ2-1, with 10 nucleotides matching TRBD2. V shed 4 bases and J 8 bases; nucleotides not matched to a gene: 21. This CDR3 comprises 19 residues. CDR1 and CDR2 (germline): SGHRS, YFSETQ. The CDR3 DNA sequence: TGCGCCAGCAGCGTATCCTGGGCGTCTAGCGGGAGCCGACCCTATGAGCAGTTCTTC. Protein product: CASSVSWASSGSRPYEQFF.

A single count supports this clone. The V call is TRBV27, the J call TRBJ1-4; TRBD1 is a possible D gene (6 bases). Germline V lookup: CDR1 MNHEY, CDR2 SMNVEV (reference sequence). This CDR3 has 15 residues. V was cut by 0 bases and J by 6 bases, with 11 bases left in between. CDR3 sequence: CASSLSRTAHEKLFF. In DNA, the CDR3 is TGTGCCAGCAGTTTATCAAGGACAGCCCATGAAAAACTGTTTTTT.

V and J are TRBV2 and TRBJ2-3; D perhaps matches TRBD1 (6 bases). The germline gives CDR1 SNHLY, CDR2 FYNNEI. This CDR3 spans 15 amino acids. The V and J ends lost 4 bases and 3 bases respectively, with 14 bases between them. The CDR3: CASSGGRGWTDTQYF. CDR3 bases: TGTGCCAGCAGTGGGGGTAGGGGGTGGACAGATACGCAGTATTTT. Supplemented by reference TRBV2 and TRBJ2-3, the full variable domain reads EPEVTQTPSHQVTQMGQEVILRCVPISNHLYFYWYRQILGQKVEFLVSFYNNEISEKSEIFDDQFSVERPDGSNFTLKIRSTKLEDSAMYFCASSGGRGWTDTQYFGPGTRLTVL.

The chain combines TRBV4-1 with TRBJ2-5; 16 bases fit TRBD2. After removal of 5 bases from V and 4 bases from J, the junction contained 4 bases not matched to a gene. In germline, CDR1 is MGHRA, CDR2 YSYEKL. This CDR3 has 16 amino acids. CDR3 residues: CASSGTSGGARETQYF. In nucleotides, the CDR3 is TGCGCCAGCAGCGGGACTAGCGGGGGGGCCAGAGAGACCCAGTACTTC.

The chain employs TRBV19 and TRBJ2-5; tentatively, D is TRBD2 (6 bases). V lost 5 bases and J 5 bases, leaving 12 bases between the germline ends. This CDR3 has 13 residues. Per the germline V gene, CDR1 is LNHDA and CDR2 is SQIVND (reference sequence). The CDR3: CASSQLAQETQYF. The CDR3 DNA is TGTGCCAGTAGTCAACTAGCTCAGGAGACCCAGTACTTC.